This T cell receptor beta chain was identified during a study of blood T cell repertoires in COVID-19. Study-level background: Samples of COVID-19 (acute and convalescent) were obtained from the United States, Italy and Spain. Sample material is recorded as cDNA or gDNA derived from T cells, B-cell-depleted T cells, or PBMCs.

As originally analysed: Nucleated cell number was recorded as an estimate derived from reference gene primer amplification. Only in-frame clones appear in the TCRdb table, and some are missing; sequencing was by immunoSEQ multiplex PCR. The DNA gave D and trimming, while V, J and clone size come from that table. The data hold 250,000 to 300,000 clones, with 75% to 90% observed a single time. The sequence was obtained from a man between 45 and 60 years old with acute or convalescent COVID-19. The specimen was peripheral blood.

The CDR3 loop is CATSDPAGGTGNTGELFF. In nucleotides, the CDR3 is TGTGCCACCAGTGATCCTGCCGGTGGGACAGGGAACACCGGGGAGCTGTTTTTT. V and J are TRBV24-1 and TRBJ2-2; TRBD1 aligns across 8 bases. The CDR3 sequence is 18 residues long. After removal of 3 bases from V and 1 base from J, the junction contained 9 bases not matched to a gene. Germline assignment: CDR1 KGHDR and CDR2 SFDVKD.